These 27 T cell receptor beta chains were sequenced from one sample in a study of shared clonotypes between healthy human individuals. TCRdb's table, derived via immunoSEQ multiplex PCR, lists solely in-frame clones and lacks some. The table records fewer than 650,000 clones, 70% to 80% of them present only once. The sample consisted of PBMCs. The receptor set was obtained from a woman aged 40 to 49 in good health. Some clones in this sample may be carry-over from other donors' samples.

The rearrangement uses TRBV27 and TRBJ2-7, with D possibly being TRBD1 (6 bases). This CDR3 has 16 amino acids. With 2 bases removed from V and 0 bases from J, the gap between germline ends came to 14 bases. Germline V gene lookup returns CDR1 MNHEY and CDR2 SMNVEV (reference sequence). This chain's CDR3 is CASSLGIGTSSYEQYF. CDR3 DNA: TGTGCCAGCAGTTTAGGTATAGGGACAAGCTCCTACGAGCAGTACTTC.

This clone showed up just a few times. The V gene is TRBV28, the J gene TRBJ1-2, with D hard to call. Germline values: CDR1 MDHEN, CDR2 SYDVKM. The germline V and J ends were trimmed by 0 bases and 6 bases, with 2 bases remaining between them. The CDR3 sequence is 11 residues long. The CDR3 here is CASSLWDGYTF. For the CDR3, the DNA is TGTGCCAGCAGTTTATGGGATGGCTACACCTTC.

V usage is TRBV18 and J usage is TRBJ2-7; weak D call: TRBD1 (6 bases). Germline-derived CDR1 and CDR2 are KGHSH and LQKENI. The CDR3 loop spans 15 amino acids. V was clipped by 5 bases and J by 2 bases, with 16 bases between them. Here the CDR3 DNA reads TGTGCCAGCTCAAACCAACAGGGAGAAACCTACGAGCAGTACTTC. Protein sequence: CASSNQQGETYEQYF.

The chain couples TRBV19 to TRBJ2-3; TRBD1 is a possible D gene (6 bases). V was pared by 4 bases and J by 5 bases, with 10 bases between. Germline loops: CDR1 LNHDA, CDR2 SQIVND (reference sequence). The CDR3 runs to 13 residues. The CDR3 nucleotides read TGTGCCAGTAGTACTCTCAGGGGAGATACGCAGTATTTT. It codes for CASSTLRGDTQYF. Variable domain in full (rest from reference TRBV19 and TRBJ2-3): DGGITQSPKYLFRKEGQNVTLSCEQNLNHDAMYWYRQDPGQGLRLIYYSQIVNDFQKGDIAEGYSVSREKKESFPLTVTSAQKNPTAFYLCASSTLRGDTQYFGPGTRLTVL.

The chain is built from TRBV6-1 and TRBJ2-7; 7 nucleotides match TRBD1. Germline V CDR1 and CDR2: MNHNS, SASEGT. V shed 6 bases and J 1 base; nucleotides not matched to a gene: 9. The CDR3 is 15 residues long. The CDR3 loop is CASSDTGTASYEQYF. CDR3 sequence (DNA): TGTGCCAGCAGCGATACCGGGACAGCATCCTACGAGCAGTACTTC.

The V gene is TRBV6-1, the J gene TRBJ1-1; D is ambiguous. Trimming shortened V by 8 bases and J by 7 bases, and 14 bases separated the two germline ends. The length of the CDR3 is 12 residues. Germline CDR1 MNHNS, CDR2 SASEGT. DNA of the CDR3: TGTGCCAGCGAAATCGGTCGGGGTGAAGCTTTCTTT. Its translation is CASEIGRGEAFF.

This CDR3 is CASSVGTSGSQETQYF. Here the CDR3 DNA reads TGTGCCAGCAGCGTCGGAACTAGCGGGAGCCAAGAGACCCAGTACTTC. V and J are TRBV9 and TRBJ2-5; 11 nucleotides agree with TRBD2. Germline V gene sequence: CDR1 SGDLS, CDR2 YYNGEE. The length of the CDR3 is 16 residues. Trimming at V came to 2 bases and at J to 1 base, leaving 4 bases not matched to a gene.

The CDR3 nucleotides read TGTGCCAGCAGTGCCCTAGGGGGGCCTGCCTACGAGCAGTACTTC. It yields the protein CASSALGGPAYEQYF. This chain connects TRBV6-1 to TRBJ2-7; the D gene could be TRBD1 or TRBD2 (6 bases each). Germline V gene sequence: CDR1 MNHNS, CDR2 SASEGT. Trimming removed 4 bases at V and 2 bases at J, with 15 bases between. The CDR3 has 15 residues.

The chain links TRBV6-1 to TRBJ2-1; 8 nucleotides agree with TRBD2. The length of the CDR3 is 17 residues. The J segment lost 8 bases and the V segment lost 2 bases, leaving 14 bases of the junction unmatched. From germline, CDR1 is MNHNS and CDR2 SASEGT. The chain's CDR3 is CASSEPGLASSRDEQFF. The CDR3 nucleotides are TGTGCCAGCAGTGAACCCGGACTAGCTTCCTCTAGGGATGAGCAGTTCTTC.

The chain couples TRBV28 to TRBJ1-1; no firm D call. V was trimmed by 1 base and J by 1 base, leaving 7 bases between them. The CDR3 runs 14 residues. Germline V gene sequence: CDR1 MDHEN, CDR2 SYDVKM. CDR3 in DNA: TGTGCCAGCAGTTTATCAAAATGGAACACTGAAGCTTTCTTT. Translated: CASSLSKWNTEAFF.

This clone occurred a few times. The V and J genes are TRBV19 and TRBJ1-1, with TRBD1 matching 7 bases. The germline CDR1 and CDR2 sequences are LNHDA and SQIVND (reference sequence). The CDR3 is 13 amino acids. The V and J ends lost 8 bases and 6 bases, in that order; junction bases with no gene match: 9. The CDR3 spells CASRAGGVSEAFF. The DNA of the CDR3 is TGTGCCAGTCGGGCAGGGGGGGTCTCTGAAGCTTTCTTT. The whole variable domain, filled in from reference TRBV19 and TRBJ1-1, reads DGGITQSPKYLFRKEGQNVTLSCEQNLNHDAMYWYRQDPGQGLRLIYYSQIVNDFQKGDIAEGYSVSREKKESFPLTVTSAQKNPTAFYLCASRAGGVSEAFFGQGTRLTVV.

V is TRBV18 and J is TRBJ2-1; D is perhaps TRBD2 (6 bases). CDR3 length equals 18 residues. The germline V and J ends were trimmed by 1 base and 7 bases, with 23 bases remaining between them. The V gene's germline CDR1 is KGHSH and CDR2 LQKENI. CDR3 sequence reads: CASSPQTRTMVGRNEQFF. The CDR3 DNA sequence: TGTGCCAGCTCACCACAGACTAGAACGATGGTCGGAAGAAATGAGCAGTTCTTC.

V usage is TRBV28 and J usage is TRBJ2-7; the match to TRBD1 covers 7 bases. The V gene end was trimmed by 2 bases and the J gene end by 0 bases; junction bases not matched to a gene: 7. Per the germline V gene, CDR1 is MDHEN and CDR2 is SYDVKM. CDR3 length: 16 residues. This chain's CDR3 is CASSLPAGGNSYEQYF. The CDR3 DNA sequence: TGTGCCAGCAGTTTACCCGCAGGGGGTAACTCCTACGAGCAGTACTTC.

The rearrangement links TRBV7-2 to TRBJ2-4, with 8 bases aligning to TRBD2. V dropped 5 bases and J dropped 4; count of bases not matched to a gene: 10. The CDR3 has 16 residues. Germline lookup yields CDR1 SGHTA and CDR2 FQGNSA. The CDR3 nucleotides read TGTGCCAGCAGCGTTACAGCGGGAGCCACTAAAAACATTCAGTACTTC. Translation: CASSVTAGATKNIQYF.

V is TRBV6-1 and J is TRBJ2-3; 11 nucleotides align to TRBD2. The J segment lost 1 base and the V segment lost 7 bases, leaving 4 bases of the junction unmatched. CDR3 length: 15 residues. Looked up from germline, CDR1 is MNHNS and CDR2 is SASEGT. DNA for the CDR3: TGTGCCAGCAAACTAGCGGGAGTAGGCACAGATACGCAGTATTTT. It encodes CASKLAGVGTDTQYF.

This clone has a handful of counts. This rearrangement joins TRBV5-1 to TRBJ1-2; 7 bases match TRBD1. V gave up 4 bases and J gave up 4 bases; unmatched junction bases: 7. CDR3 length: 14 residues. Per the germline V gene, CDR1 is SGHRS and CDR2 is YFSETQ. The CDR3 sequence: CASSQGQTIYGYTF. The CDR3 DNA sequence: TGCGCCAGCAGCCAGGGACAGACAATCTATGGCTACACCTTC.

By share of the sample, this clone is medium-sized. The same CDR3 is also encoded by other DNA sequences in this sample. The rearrangement uses TRBV28 and TRBJ1-2, with D perhaps matching TRBD1 (5 bases). The germline V and J ends were trimmed by 2 bases and 4 bases, with 11 bases remaining between them. This CDR3 region has 14 residues. CDR1 is MDHEN, CDR2 SYDVKM, per germline. The chain's CDR3 is CASSLTSGLYGYTF. CDR3 DNA sequence: TGTGCCAGCAGTTTAACATCAGGGCTCTATGGCTACACCTTC.

The gene calls are TRBV5-1 and TRBJ2-7; 10 nucleotides agree with TRBD1. V lost 3 bases and J lost 7; bases outside the gene matches: 7. The CDR3 loop spans 14 amino acids. Germline CDR1 reads SGHRS; CDR2 reads YFSETQ. CDR3 sequence reads: CASSSRTGGDEQYF. CDR3 sequence (DNA): TGCGCCAGCAGCTCGCGGACAGGGGGGGATGAGCAGTACTTC. The entire variable domain, with the rest obtained from reference TRBV5-1 and TRBJ2-7, is as follows: KAGVTQTPRYLIKTRGQQVTLSCSPISGHRSVSWYQQTPGQGLQFLFEYFSETQRNKGNFPGRFSGRQFSNSRSEMNVSTLELGDSALYLCASSSRTGGDEQYFGPGTRLTVT.

The chain uses TRBV7-2 and TRBJ2-1, with D uncertain. With 1 base removed from V and 6 bases from J, the gap between germline ends came to 13 bases. This CDR3 has 15 amino acids. Germline assignment: CDR1 SGHTA and CDR2 FQGNSA. The CDR3 DNA sequence: TGTGCCAGCAGCTTAGTGGTTGGGAAAGGCAATGAGCAGTTCTTC. Translating gives CASSLVVGKGNEQFF.

This clone has only a few counts. CDR3 in DNA: TGTGCCAGCAGCAAACCAGAAAGACCGTACTCTGGGGCCAACGTCCTGACTTTC. Translating it yields CASSKPERPYSGANVLTF. J is TRBJ2-6 and V is TRBV21-1. TRBV21-1 is a pseudogene. This CDR3 has 18 amino acids.

This clone was seen once. The rearrangement links TRBV11-2 to TRBJ1-2; TRBD1 aligns across 7 bases. CDR1 and CDR2 (germline): SGHAT, FQNNGV. Germline trimming cut 5 bases from V and 3 bases from J; bases unmatched to any gene: 9. This CDR3 spans 15 amino acids. DNA for the CDR3: TGTGCCAGCAGCCCTAGGGGGCGCGATGACTATGGCTACACCTTC. Amino acid sequence: CASSPRGRDDYGYTF.

This clone was seen at least ten times. The chain couples TRBV12-2 to TRBJ1-5. TRBV12-2 is reported as a pseudogene. CDR3 length: 11 residues. The CDR3 is CASRLHQPQHF. The CDR3, as DNA: TGTGCAAGTCGCTTACATCAGCCCCAGCATTTT.

The table lists this clone with a count of one. A far larger clone is just one base off, so this is likely a read error. The chain has TRBV29-1 and TRBJ2-7; TRBD2 matches at 10 bases. Per germline, CDR1 SQVTM and CDR2 ANQGSEA. The CDR3 covers 13 residues. The CDR3 reads CSVSTSGSYGQYF. The CDR3 coding sequence is TGCAGCGTCTCGACTAGCGGGTCGTACGGGCAGTACTTC.

The chain employs TRBV5-4 and TRBJ2-7; 10 bases are a match to TRBD2. V gave up 4 bases and J gave up 2 bases; unmatched junction bases: 12. Germline CDR1 and CDR2: SGHNT and YYREEE (reference sequence). CDR3 size: 17 residues. The CDR3 nucleotides read TGTGCCAGCAGCCCGGGGACTAGCGATTCCCCCGCCTACGAGCAGTACTTC. Its translation: CASSPGTSDSPAYEQYF.

The chain links TRBV19 to TRBJ2-7; TRBD2 is a possible D gene (5 bases). The V gene's germline CDR1 is LNHDA and CDR2 SQIVND (reference sequence). V shed 3 bases and J shed 5 bases, with 5 bases lying between them. This CDR3 comprises 11 residues. CDR3 nucleotide sequence: TGTGCCAGTAGTATCGGGAACGAGCAGTACTTC. Protein sequence: CASSIGNEQYF.

Written as DNA, the CDR3 is TGTGCCAGCAGCCGACTAGCGGGAGGGCCCTCCGGGGAGCTGTTTTTT. Translating it yields CASSRLAGGPSGELFF. The V gene is TRBV7-6, the J gene TRBJ2-2; 14 bases align to TRBD2. This CDR3 region has 16 residues. The germline V gene encodes CDR1 SGHVS and CDR2 FNYEAQ. The V and J ends lost 5 bases and 6 bases, in that order; junction bases with no gene match: 5.

The chain employs TRBV5-1 and TRBJ2-7, with TRBD2 matching 11 bases. The CDR3 length is 15 residues. CDR1 SGHRS and CDR2 YFSETQ come from the germline V gene. Trimming cost V 3 bases and J 2 bases; bases outside gene matches: 4. CDR3 residues: CASSSASGRTYEQYF. As DNA, the CDR3 is TGCGCCAGCAGCTCTGCTAGCGGGAGGACCTACGAGCAGTACTTC.